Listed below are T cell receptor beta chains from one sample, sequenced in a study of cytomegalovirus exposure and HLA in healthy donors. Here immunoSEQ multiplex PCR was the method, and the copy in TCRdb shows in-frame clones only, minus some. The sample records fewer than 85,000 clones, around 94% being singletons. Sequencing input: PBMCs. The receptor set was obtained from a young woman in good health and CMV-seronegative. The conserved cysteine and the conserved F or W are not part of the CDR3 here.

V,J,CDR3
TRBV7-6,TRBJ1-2,ASSLPGRGVGGYT
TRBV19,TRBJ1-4,ATKPQGGSVEKLF
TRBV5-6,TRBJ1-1,ASSTTDRVNTEAF
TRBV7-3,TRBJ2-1,ASSLGLQGDEQF
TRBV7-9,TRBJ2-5,ASSLELSGLARQETQY
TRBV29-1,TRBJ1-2,SVAVTGKGYGYT
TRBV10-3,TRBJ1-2,AIPLGTRGGSNYGYT
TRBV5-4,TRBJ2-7,ASSLEGAMNYEQY
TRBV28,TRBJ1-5,ASSLGGGNQPQH
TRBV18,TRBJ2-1,ASSPQGVYNEQF
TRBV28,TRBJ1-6,ASSQEPGQGLRSYNSPLH
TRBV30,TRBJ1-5,AWSHGLSNQPQH
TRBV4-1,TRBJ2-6,ASSPTPAGAERANVLT
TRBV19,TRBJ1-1,ASSSGQGRVAEAF
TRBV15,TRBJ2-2,ATSRDRGLGGELF
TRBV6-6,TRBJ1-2,ASSTTGEYGYT
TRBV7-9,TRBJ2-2,ASGPGTLNTGELF
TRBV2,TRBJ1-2,ASVLPDRTYGYT
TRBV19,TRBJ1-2,ASSIGTSRPLHS
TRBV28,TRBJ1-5,ASSPWTGGGQPQH
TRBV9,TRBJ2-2,ASSPRGGAETGELF
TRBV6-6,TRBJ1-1,ASSQTGSLNTEAF
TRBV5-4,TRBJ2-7,ASSFPGQGAYEQY
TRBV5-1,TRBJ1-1,ASSWGTGLNTEAF
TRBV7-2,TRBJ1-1,ASSIRTGNTEAF
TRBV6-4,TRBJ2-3,ASSDSWRGSTDTQY
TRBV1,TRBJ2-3,TSSQEYPGREDTQY
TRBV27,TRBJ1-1,ASSLSETKNTEAF
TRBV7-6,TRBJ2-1,ASSLVGASSYNEQF